A single sample gave rise to the 26 T cell receptor beta chains below, sequenced in a study of breast tumors, draining lymph nodes, adjacent tissues. TCRdb called the multiplex PCR reads again in MiXCR, with one record for every CDR3 protein. Here the sample spans 130,000 or so distinct CDR3 sequences, around 20% being singletons. Axillary draining lymph nodes of breast cancer patients supplied the node samples. Sequences were obtained from axillary lymph node tissue. The source is a female donor with breast cancer. Some clones in this sample may be carry-over from other donors' samples.

This clonotype was counted many times. The chain carries TRBV30 and TRBJ2-2; a weak D match, TRBD2 (6 bases). The V gene lost 8 bases and the J gene lost 0 bases, with 13 bases spanning the gap. This CDR3 comprises 14 residues. Germline CDR1 GTSNPN, CDR2 SVGIG (reference sequence). This CDR3 reads CALSGGTNTGELFF. The CDR3 nucleotides are TGTGCCCTTTCCGGGGGAACGAACACCGGGGAGCTGTTTTTT.

This clonotype was found many times. CDR3 coding DNA: TGTGCCAGCAGTCACTATCTAGGCCCCTATTACGAGCAGTACTTC. Its translation: CASSHYLGPYYEQYF. V is TRBV6-6 and J is TRBJ2-7; no clear D. The CDR3 is 15 residues long. Trimming took off 5 bases at V and 4 bases at J, with 18 bases between the two ends. The V gene's germline CDR1 is MNHNY and CDR2 SVGAGI (reference sequence).

This clonotype was recorded at least ten times. The chain has TRBV20-1 and TRBJ2-1; 12 bases match TRBD2. The CDR3 totals 16 residues. The V segment lost 1 base and the J segment 5 bases; nucleotides outside the gene matches: 6. Germline V gene data show CDR1 as DFQATT and CDR2 as SNEGSKA (reference sequence). The CDR3 DNA sequence: TGCAGTGCTAGAGGCCCGACTAGCGGGAGAGACAATGAGCAGTTCTTC. This codes for CSARGPTSGRDNEQFF.

This clonotype occurred many times. The rearrangement joins TRBV7-8 to TRBJ2-2, with 7 nucleotides matching TRBD1. Unmatched junction bases numbered 5, after V lost 2 bases and J lost 5 bases. CDR3 length: 15 amino acids. Germline values: CDR1 SGHVS, CDR2 FQNEAQ. CDR3 sequence: CASSLFDRDTGELFF. For the CDR3, the DNA is TGTGCCAGCAGCTTATTTGACAGGGATACCGGGGAGCTGTTTTTT.

In its sample, this clonotype was seen a few times. One base away lies a much larger clone, so this may be a sequencing read error. The rearrangement joins TRBV7-8 to TRBJ2-1, with 7 positions matching TRBD2. The CDR3 runs to 14 residues. J gave up 7 bases and V 5 bases, and 8 bases lay outside the gene matches. Germline loops: CDR1 SGHVS, CDR2 FQNEAQ. The CDR3 sequence is CASSVGISGNEQFF. The CDR3 DNA reads TGTGCCAGCAGCGTAGGGATTAGCGGGAATGAGCAGTTCTTC.

The sample holds a few counts of this clonotype. This chain joins TRBV19 and TRBJ2-1; possibly TRBD2 for D (7 bases). Germline CDR1 LNHDA, CDR2 SQIVND (reference sequence). Between the trimmed V and J ends, which lost 6 bases and 7 bases, there was a span of 19 bases. There are 15 residues in the CDR3. The chain's CDR3 is CASRGGAGVGNEQFF. CDR3 nucleotide sequence: TGTGCCAGTAGAGGGGGGGCGGGAGTAGGGAATGAGCAGTTCTTC. The full variable domain, completed using reference TRBV19 and TRBJ2-1, is DGGITQSPKYLFRKEGQNVTLSCEQNLNHDAMYWYRQDPGQGLRLIYYSQIVNDFQKGDIAEGYSVSREKKESFPLTVTSAQKNPTAFYLCASRGGAGVGNEQFFGPGTRLTVL.

This chain links TRBV3-1 with TRBJ2-7; TRBD2 aligns across 10 bases. From germline, CDR1 is LGHDT and CDR2 YNNKEL (reference sequence). V lost 4 bases and J lost 4; bases outside the gene matches: 10. This CDR3 has 16 residues. The CDR3: CASSLASGSVDYEQYF. The CDR3 nucleotides read TGTGCCAGCAGCCTTGCTAGCGGGAGTGTGGATTACGAGCAGTACTTC.

This clonotype was recorded at least ten times. The chain is built from TRBV6-5 and TRBJ2-7; no reliable D call. This CDR3 is built from 13 residues. With 0 bases removed from V and 5 bases from J, the gap between germline ends came to 8 bases. Germline CDR1 MNHEY, CDR2 SVGAGI. The CDR3 sequence is CASSYSTVHEQYF. The CDR3 coding sequence is TGTGCCAGCAGTTACTCTACCGTCCACGAGCAGTACTTC.

This clonotype was observed a single time. A much larger clonotype is one base distant, so this may be a read error. As the CDR3 is not closed by the conserved phenylalanine or tryptophan, this likely results from a read error. The rearrangement joins TRBV3-1 to TRBJ2-7; a possible D gene is TRBD1 (6 bases). The V gene's germline CDR1 is LGHDT and CDR2 YNNKEL (reference sequence). The length of the CDR3 is 15 residues. With 6 bases removed from V and 2 bases from J, the gap between germline ends came to 17 bases. This CDR3 reads CASRGSGGSPYEQYL. Here the CDR3 DNA reads TGTGCCAGCAGGGGGAGTGGGGGCTCCCCCTACGAGCAGTACCTC.

This clonotype was recorded many times. V gene TRBV27 combines with J gene TRBJ2-1; 7 bases are a match to TRBD2. V shed 5 bases, J shed 1 base, and the junction held 5 bases outside the gene matches. Germline V gene sequence: CDR1 MNHEY, CDR2 SMNVEV (reference sequence). The CDR3 loop spans 15 amino acids. DNA for the CDR3: TGTGCCAGCAGTCTCTCTAGCGGATCCTACAATGAGCAGTTCTTC. Translated: CASSLSSGSYNEQFF.

This clonotype was seen many times. This chain uses TRBV4-2 with TRBJ2-7; D unresolved. Per the germline V gene, CDR1 is LGHNA and CDR2 is YNFKEQ. The CDR3 is 14 residues long. V shed 1 base and J shed 3 bases, with 10 bases lying between them. The CDR3 bases are TGTGCCAGCAGCCAAGGATGGACGGGCTACGAGCAGTACTTC. Amino acid sequence: CASSQGWTGYEQYF.

This clonotype was found many times. J is TRBJ2-3 and V is TRBV12-3 or TRBV12-4; TRBD2 matches 8 bases. The J segment lost 1 base and the V segment lost 6 bases, leaving 12 bases of the junction unmatched. The CDR3 spans 17 residues. The CDR3 loop is CASSPAVLAERTDTQYF. For the CDR3, the DNA is TGTGCCAGCAGCCCCGCGGTACTAGCGGAGCGCACAGATACGCAGTATTTT.

This clonotype was observed many times. This chain joins TRBV12-3 or TRBV12-4 and TRBJ1-2; 11 nucleotides line up with TRBD1. V gave up 6 bases and J gave up 0 bases; unmatched junction bases: 3. The CDR3 consists of 15 residues. CDR3 sequence: CASRGGQGANYGYTF. The CDR3 DNA follows: TGTGCCAGCAGGGGGGGACAGGGGGCTAACTATGGCTACACCTTC.

This clonotype was seen ten or more times. J is TRBJ2-7 and V is TRBV5-6; 7 positions agree with TRBD1. V trimming: 0 bases; J trimming: 6 bases; junction bases outside the gene matches: 0. The CDR3 has 12 amino acids. The germline CDR1 and CDR2 sequences are SGHDT and YYEEEE. The CDR3 protein is CASSLGQGEQYF. CDR3 sequence (DNA): TGTGCCAGCAGCTTGGGACAGGGCGAGCAGTACTTC.

This clonotype has at least ten counts. CDR3 region: CASSYSGLAGGPAYNEQFF. The CDR3, as DNA: TGTGCCAGCAGTTACTCGGGACTAGCGGGAGGGCCGGCCTACAATGAGCAGTTCTTC. This sequence joins TRBV6-2 or TRBV6-3 and TRBJ2-1, with TRBD2 identical over 16 bases. J lost 2 bases, V lost 0 bases, and 4 bases had no gene match. The germline gives CDR1 MNHEY, CDR2 SVGEGT. This CDR3 comprises 19 residues.

This clonotype was observed many times. The chain couples TRBV6-5 to TRBJ2-7, with 15 bases lining up with TRBD2. In germline, CDR1 is MNHEY, CDR2 SVGAGI. The V segment lost 6 bases and the J segment 3 bases; nucleotides outside the gene matches: 9. The CDR3 covers 17 residues. The CDR3 is CASSPTPGLAGGYEQYF. Written as DNA, the CDR3 is TGTGCCAGCAGCCCTACCCCGGGACTAGCGGGAGGCTACGAGCAGTACTTC.

This clonotype came up many times. This CDR3 is CASSSRDRDTQYF. CDR3 nucleotide sequence: TGTGCCAGCAGCAGCCGGGATCGGGATACGCAGTATTTT. The chain carries TRBV4-2 and TRBJ2-3, with D tentatively TRBD2 (5 bases). Germline V gene sequence: CDR1 LGHNA, CDR2 YNFKEQ. V lost 5 bases and J 6 bases, leaving 12 bases between the germline ends. The CDR3 length is 13 residues.

This clonotype was found many times. The rearrangement links TRBV7-8 to TRBJ2-5, with 11 bases lining up with TRBD2. The junction had 19 bases not matched to a gene; V was cut back by 6 bases and J by 1 base. The CDR3 sequence is 20 residues long. Germline V CDR1 and CDR2: SGHVS, FQNEAQ. DNA for the CDR3: TGTGCCAGCAGTCCTAGACGCAGACTAGCGGGGACGGGCGGCCAAGAGACCCAGTACTTC. Its translation is CASSPRRRLAGTGGQETQYF.

This sequence joins TRBV6-1 and TRBJ1-2; D perhaps matches TRBD1 (6 bases). Germline assignment: CDR1 MNHNS and CDR2 SASEGT. This CDR3 is 12 amino acids long. V was cut by 7 bases and J by 7 bases, with 13 bases left in between. CDR3 amino acids: CASTGGLVGYTF. The CDR3 bases are TGTGCCAGCACTGGGGGCTTAGTTGGCTACACCTTC.

To note about this clonotype: A much larger clone sits a single nucleotide away, making a read error possible. V usage is TRBV15 and J usage is TRBJ2-1; D uncertain. The CDR3 has 12 residues. Looked up from germline, CDR1 is LNHNV and CDR2 is YYDKDF (reference sequence). CDR3 sequence (DNA): TGTGCCACCAGCCCAGCATACAATGAGCAGTCCTTC. Protein product: CATSPAYNEQSF.

This clonotype was observed many times. This chain connects TRBV9 to TRBJ2-3; 9 bases map to TRBD2. The CDR3 loop spans 15 amino acids. Germline V CDR1 and CDR2: SGDLS, YYNGEE. Trimming removed 0 bases from V and 3 bases from J; junction bases left unmatched: 2. The DNA of the CDR3 is TGTGCCAGCAGCGTAGGGACTAGCGAAACAGATACGCAGTATTTT. As protein: CASSVGTSETDTQYF.

This clonotype was seen a handful of times. Likely a read error: the CDR3 ends without its conserved phenylalanine or tryptophan. The rearrangement links TRBV7-2 to TRBJ2-7, with TRBD1 as a possible D gene (5 bases). Germline CDR1 SGHTA, CDR2 FQGNSA. Trimming left V 2 bases short and J 4 bases short, with 6 bases between. CDR3 length: 12 amino acids. The CDR3: CASSLQGYEQYS. In DNA, the CDR3 is TGTGCCAGCAGCTTACAGGGTTACGAGCAGTACTCC.

The table lists this clonotype with many counts. The chain uses TRBV6-6 and TRBJ2-7; TRBD2 agrees at 12 bases. Germline CDR1 MNHNY, CDR2 SVGAGI (reference sequence). With 2 bases clipped from V and 3 bases from J, the junction kept 5 bases outside the gene matches. This CDR3 has 16 amino acids. CDR3 in DNA: TGTGCCAGCAGTTACAAGGCGACTAGCGGGAGCTACGAGCAGTACTTC. This sequence encodes CASSYKATSGSYEQYF.

On this clonotype: Since no conserved phenylalanine or tryptophan closes the CDR3, a read error is the likely cause. The gene calls are TRBV20-1 and TRBJ1-6; D is unclear. Germline assignment: CDR1 DFQATT and CDR2 SNEGSKA (reference sequence). Trimming stripped 0 bases from V and 7 bases from J, with 13 bases between. The CDR3 sequence is 15 residues long. CDR3 sequence reads: CSARDHGRLNSPLHL. The CDR3 nucleotides read TGCAGTGCTAGAGATCACGGGCGGTTGAATTCACCCCTCCACCTC.

This clonotype showed up many times. V usage is TRBV6-2 or TRBV6-3 and J usage is TRBJ2-5; TRBD1 matches 9 bases. The CDR3 loop spans 14 amino acids. Germline assignment: CDR1 MNHEY and CDR2 SVGEGT. After removal of 5 bases from V and 3 bases from J, the junction contained 4 bases not matched to a gene. The CDR3 DNA is TGTGCCAGCAGTCCGCGGACAGGGGAAGAGACCCAGTACTTC. Its translation: CASSPRTGEETQYF.

This clonotype showed up just a few times. The junction departs from the called germline gene at one end, perhaps through a read error. V usage is TRBV19 and J usage is TRBJ1-6; the D gene is possibly TRBD1 (6 bases). The germline V gene encodes CDR1 LNHDA and CDR2 SQIVND (reference sequence). The CDR3 sequence is 18 residues long. The CDR3 here is CASSIEQGISSYNSSLHF. For the CDR3, the DNA is TGTGCCAGCAGTATAGAACAGGGAATAAGCTCCTATAATTCATCCCTCCACTTT.